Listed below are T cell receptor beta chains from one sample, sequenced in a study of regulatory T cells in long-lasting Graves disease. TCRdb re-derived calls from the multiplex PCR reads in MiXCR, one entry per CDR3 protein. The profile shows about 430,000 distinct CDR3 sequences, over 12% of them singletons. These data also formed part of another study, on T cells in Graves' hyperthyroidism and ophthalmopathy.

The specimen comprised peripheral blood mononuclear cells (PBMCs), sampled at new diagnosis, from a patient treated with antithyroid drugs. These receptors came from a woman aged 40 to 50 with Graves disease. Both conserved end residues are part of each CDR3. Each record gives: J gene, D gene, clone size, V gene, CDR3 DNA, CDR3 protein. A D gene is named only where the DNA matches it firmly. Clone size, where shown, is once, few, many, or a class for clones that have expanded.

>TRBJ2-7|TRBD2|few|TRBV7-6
TGTGCCAGCAGCTTAGAGCGGGACCGGGAGCAGTACTTC
CASSLERDREQYF
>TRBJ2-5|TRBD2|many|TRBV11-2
TGTGCCAGCAGCCCCGGACTAGCGGGAATCGATGAGACCCAGTACTTC
CASSPGLAGIDETQYF
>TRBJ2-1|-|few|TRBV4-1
TGCGCCAGCAGCCAAGAAAATGAGGGGCGGGAGCAGTTCTTC
CASSQENEGREQFF
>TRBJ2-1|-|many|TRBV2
TGTGCCAGCAAGGCCCACTCCCCCTACAATGAGCAGTTCTTC
CASKAHSPYNEQFF
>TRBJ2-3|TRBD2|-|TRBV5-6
TGTGCCAGCAGCCAACCGACTAGCAAGAGCACAGATACGCAGTATTTT
CASSQPTSKSTDTQYF
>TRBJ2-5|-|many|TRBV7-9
TGTGCCAGCAGCATCTCCTCAGTTCCGGAGACCCAGTACTTC
CASSISSVPETQYF
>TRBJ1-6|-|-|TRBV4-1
TGCGCCAGCCGCCAAGTGTTGGTCGGGCCCCTCCACTTT
CASRQVLVGPLHF
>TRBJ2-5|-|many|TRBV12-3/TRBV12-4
TGTGCCAGCAGCAAAACAGGGACCCAGTACTTC
CASSKTGTQYF
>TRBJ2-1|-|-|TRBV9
TGTGCCAGCAGCGTACAGGGCCTAACCTTCGATGAGCAGTTCTTC
CASSVQGLTFDEQFF
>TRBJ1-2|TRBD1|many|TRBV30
TGTGCCTGGAGTCGGACAGGCTTAAGCTATGGCTACACCTTC
CAWSRTGLSYGYTF
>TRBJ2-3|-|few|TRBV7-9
TGTGCCAGCAGCTTAACCTCAACAATAGATACGCAGTATTTT
CASSLTSTIDTQYF
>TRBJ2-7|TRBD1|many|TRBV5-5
TGTGCCAGCAGCTTCGCCCTGACAGGGGGTAAATACGAGCAGTACTTC
CASSFALTGGKYEQYF
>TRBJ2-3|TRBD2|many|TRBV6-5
TGTGCCAGCAGTTACGGGGGGGAGGAGGCAGATACGCAGTATTTT
CASSYGGEEADTQYF
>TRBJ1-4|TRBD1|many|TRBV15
TGTGCCACCAGCAGGGACCGACAGGGCAATGAAAAACTGTTTTTT
CATSRDRQGNEKLFF
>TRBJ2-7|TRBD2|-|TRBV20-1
TGCAGTGCTAGGACTAGCGGGATGAACGAGCAGTACTTC
CSARTSGMNEQYF
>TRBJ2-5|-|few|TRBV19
TGTGCCAGTAGTATTTCCCCAGAGACCCAGTACTTC
CASSISPETQYF
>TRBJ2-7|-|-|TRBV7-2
TGTGCCAGCAGCTTAGTGGATAGCGGATACGAGCAGTACTTC
CASSLVDSGYEQYF
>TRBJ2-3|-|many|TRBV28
TGTGCCAGCAGTAGCAACAGGGTGGGCACAGATACGCAGTATTTT
CASSSNRVGTDTQYF
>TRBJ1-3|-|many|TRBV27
TGTGCCAGCAGTTTATCGGTGAGCTCTGGAAACACCATATATTTT
CASSLSVSSGNTIYF
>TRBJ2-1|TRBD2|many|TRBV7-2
TGTGCCAGCAGCTCAACTAGCGGGGACTCGGGGAAGCAGTTCTTC
CASSSTSGDSGKQFF
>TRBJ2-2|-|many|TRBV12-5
TGTGCTAGTGGTTGGCAGGGGGGGACCGGGGAGCTGTTTTTT
CASGWQGGTGELFF
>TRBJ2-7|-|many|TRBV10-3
TGTGCCATCAGTGAAGGTGGTCTAGTAGCCTACGAGCAGTACTTC
CAISEGGLVAYEQYF
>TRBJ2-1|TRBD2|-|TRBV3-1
TGTGCCAGCAGCCCCCTGGGCGGGGGACTTGGCAATGAGCAGTTCTTC
CASSPLGGGLGNEQFF
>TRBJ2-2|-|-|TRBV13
TGTGCCAGCAGCCAAACCGACAGCCCGAACACCGGGGAGCTGTTTTTT
CASSQTDSPNTGELFF
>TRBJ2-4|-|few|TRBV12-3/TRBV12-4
TGTGCCAGCAGTTTAGCGGCCTTAGCCAAAAACATTCAGTACTTC
CASSLAALAKNIQYF
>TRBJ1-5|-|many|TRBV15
TGTGCCACCAGCAGAGATAGGGGAATGAGTCAGCCCCAGCATTTT
CATSRDRGMSQPQHF
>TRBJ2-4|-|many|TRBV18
TGTGCCAGCTCGACCTCGGGGGGCGCCAACATTCAGTACTTC
CASSTSGGANIQYF
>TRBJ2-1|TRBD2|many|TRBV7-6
TGTGCCAGCAGCTCCACTAGCGGGGGGCGGTTCTTC
CASSSTSGGRFF
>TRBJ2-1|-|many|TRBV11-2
TGTGCCAGCAGCCTACCGAGCTCCTACAATGAGCAGTTCTTC
CASSLPSSYNEQFF
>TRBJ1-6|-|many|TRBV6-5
TGTGCCAGCAGTTATAGGGGGAGCTCCTATAATTCACCCCTCCACTTT
CASSYRGSSYNSPLHF
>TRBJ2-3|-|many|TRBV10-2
TGCGCCAGCAGTGACCGGTTCGGGGGCTTTACAGATACGCAGTATTTT
CASSDRFGGFTDTQYF
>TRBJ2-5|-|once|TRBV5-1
TGCGCCAGCAGCACAGGGTCTAGTTGGAAAGAGACCCAGTACTTC
CASSTGSSWKETQYF
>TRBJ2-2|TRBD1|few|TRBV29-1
TGCAGCGTGGACAGGGGTGGAATGTTTTTT
CSVDRGGMFF
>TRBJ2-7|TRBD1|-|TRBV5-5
TGTGCCAGCAGCTTGGCCAGGACAGGGGGCTTAGCAGGCGAGCAGTACTTC
CASSLARTGGLAGEQYF
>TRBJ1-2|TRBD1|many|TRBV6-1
TGTGCCAGCAACGGACAGGGTCGCGGGTATGGCTACACCTTC
CASNGQGRGYGYTF
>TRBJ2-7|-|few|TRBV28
TGTGCCAGCAGCCTCAGGCCATCGTCCTACGAGCAGTACTTC
CASSLRPSSYEQYF
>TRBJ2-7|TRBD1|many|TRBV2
TGTGCCAGCAGTGTTGGGACAGGGCTCTACGAGCAGTACTTC
CASSVGTGLYEQYF
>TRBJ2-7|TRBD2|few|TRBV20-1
TGCAGTGCTAAGGGGCTTAGCGGGAGGAATACCTACGAGCAGTACTTC
CSAKGLSGRNTYEQYF
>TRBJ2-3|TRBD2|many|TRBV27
TGTGCCAGCAGTTTATGGACTAGCGGGAATTCAGATACGCAGTATTTT
CASSLWTSGNSDTQYF
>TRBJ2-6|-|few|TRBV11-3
TGTGCCAGCACCGGGAGCTCTGGGGCCAACGTCCTGACTTTC
CASTGSSGANVLTF
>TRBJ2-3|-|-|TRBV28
TGTGCCAGCAGTTTGTACGGGGATTTAGGGGGCACAGATACGCAGTATTTT
CASSLYGDLGGTDTQYF
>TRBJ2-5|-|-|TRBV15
TGTGCCACCAGCAGAGAGCGGGCCGAGATATTGCAAGAGACCCAGTACTTC
CATSRERAEILQETQYF
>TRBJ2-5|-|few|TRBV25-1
TGTGCCAGCATCGATGGGTGGGAACAGAAGACCCAGTACTTC
CASIDGWEQKTQYF
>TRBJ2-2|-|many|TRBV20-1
TGCAGTGCTAGCGGGTCCACCGGGGAGCTGTTTTTT
CSASGSTGELFF
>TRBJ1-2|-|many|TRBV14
TGTGCCAGCAGCCAAGCGGGCGTATTCTATGGCTACACCTTC
CASSQAGVFYGYTF
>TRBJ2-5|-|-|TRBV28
TGTGCCAGCATGGGCGGGGACGTCGGTCTGGGAGGAGAGACCCAGTACTTC
CASMGGDVGLGGETQYF
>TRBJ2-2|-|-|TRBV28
TGTGCCAGCAGTCCCTGGCCCGGGGGGCTGTTTTTT
CASSPWPGGLFF
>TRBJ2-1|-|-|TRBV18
TGTGCCAGCTCCCCGTACGGATTCACATACAATGAGCAGTTCTTC
CASSPYGFTYNEQFF
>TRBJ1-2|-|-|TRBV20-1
TGCAGTGCCGAGCTGGGGTCCTATGGCTACACCTTC
CSAELGSYGYTF
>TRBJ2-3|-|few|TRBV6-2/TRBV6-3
TGTGCCAGCAGCGAGGCGTTGAGCACAGATACGCAGTATTTT
CASSEALSTDTQYF
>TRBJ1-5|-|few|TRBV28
TGTGCCAGCAGTTCGGCCACTCATCAGCCCCAGCATTTT
CASSSATHQPQHF
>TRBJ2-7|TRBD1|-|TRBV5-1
TGCGCCAGCAGCTATGACAGGGGCGAGCAGTACTTC
CASSYDRGEQYF
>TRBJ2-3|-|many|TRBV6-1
TGTGCCAGCAGTCAAGGCCTTGGGGGCAGTAGCACAGATACGCAGTATTTT
CASSQGLGGSSTDTQYF
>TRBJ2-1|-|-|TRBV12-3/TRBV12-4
TGTGCCAGCAGTCCCCCTGGTCTGACCTACAATGAGCAGTTCTTC
CASSPPGLTYNEQFF
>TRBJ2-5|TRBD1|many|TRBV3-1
TGTGCCAGCAGGCCAGGGGGCGTAAAACTGGTGGAGACCCAGTACTTC
CASRPGGVKLVETQYF